This note documents a single T cell receptor (beta chain) sequence. Its antigen is currently not known. The sample holds no much larger clone one base away, and base qualities are not on file. This record belongs to a study of blood T cell repertoires in COVID-19 (TCRdb year 2020). Concerning the study at large: Collaborator samples came from the United States, Italy and Spain and covered acute and convalescent phases of COVID-19. The material from the prospective study consisted of cDNA or gDNA derived from T cells, B-cell-depleted T cells, or PBMCs. Subjects who had been exposed to COVID-19, were actively infected with it, or had recovered from it provided the deeply sampled blood TCRbeta repertoires that made up the dataset. A freely available public database, intended as a resource for researchers studying the immune response to SARS-CoV-2, is where the repertoires were released. The samples were drawn from the first 160 participants of the ongoing ImmuneRACE study and from some 1,300 subjects provided by 6 global collaborators. Sample metadata almost always included a de-identified subject ID, COVID-19 status, age in years and sex. Where available, HLA class I and class II types were obtained from metadata supplied by the sample provider rather than from assay-based typing. Broad study findings and their caveats: The amount of clinical and demographic metadata varied by source and participant and was provided uncurated.

One collaborating source in Seattle enrolled patients during active infection and followed them longitudinally through the course of disease. Whole blood was collected in K2EDTA tubes by collaborating institutions according to the institutions' own protocols. Collaborator samples were shipped for TCRbeta analysis as frozen whole blood, isolated PBMCs, or DNA extracted from either sample type. TCRbeta CDR3 regions were amplified from genomic DNA by means of the immunoSEQ Assay, a bias-controlled multiplex PCR. The source study handled its data this way. Within the assay, amplification of reference gene primers was used to estimate how many nucleated cells each sample contained. To quantify the absolute abundance of each unique TCRbeta CDR3 rearrangement, sequence reads were collapsed and filtered. For each sample, productive Simpson clonality was calculated by taking the square root of Simpson's diversity index across productive rearrangements. TCRdb took this table from immuneACCESS and kept in-frame rearrangements with V and J called. Such tables lack part of the clones; where checked against another copy, unresolved V genes explain under half of the gap, and the rest is unexplained. V, J and clone size derive from that table, while D and trimming were established from the DNA sequence. In all, the sample holds roughly 290,000 clones, and 75% to 95% of those were seen once. Together, the top ten hold approximately 7.5% of the sample.

The germline V gene provides CDR1 SGDLS and CDR2 YYNGEE. From the cysteine up to the phenylalanine, the CDR3 has a length of 16 residues. CDR3 DNA is the only sequence kept; it has 48 bases, read in frame from the first base. Trimming leaves V shorter by 2 bases and J shorter by 3 bases, with the junction holding 6 bases beyond the gene matches. The TCR sequence derives from a woman in her 30s with COVID-19, enrolled during active disease. The sample was peripheral blood. The sequence is built from TRBV9 and TRBJ2-4; a stretch of 9 junction bases matches TRBD1. Here the CDR3 is given as CASSVTDRGGKNIQYF. In nucleotides, the sequence is TGTGCCAGCAGCGTTACGGACAGGGGAGGCAAAAACATTCAGTACTTC.